The rows below give T cell receptor beta chains drawn from one sample of a study of OX40 agonist ivuxolimab in advanced cancers. Profiling relied on immunoSEQ multiplex PCR, and the TCRdb table lists in-frame clones only, not all of them. The top ten clones hold 0.5% to 0.6% of a sample with 40,000 or so clones, around 89% of them seen once. The material was CD4+ or CD8+ T cells sorted from blood, obtained in a trial of the OX40 agonist ivuxolimab. The receptors come from an adult with an advanced solid tumor such as melanoma, head and neck, liver or kidney cancer. Both conserved end residues are part of each CDR3. D genes are given only for firm matches. The size of a clone is reported for some rows only, either as once, few or many, or as a class for expanded clones.

TRBV6-6,.,TRBJ1-1,.,CASSPDTPEAFF,TGTGCCAGCAGCCCGGACACCCCCGAAGCTTTCTTT
TRBV18,.,TRBJ2-5,.,CASSLIEGETQYF,TGTGCCAGCTCACTTATTGAGGGTGAGACCCAGTACTTC
TRBV2,.,TRBJ2-7,.,CASHMDSSSSEQYF,TGTGCCAGCCACATGGACTCGTCGTCCTCCGAGCAGTACTTC
TRBV2,TRBD2,TRBJ2-7,.,CASSRGGPYEQYF,TGTGCCAGCAGTCGCGGGGGGCCCTACGAGCAGTACTTC
TRBV19,.,TRBJ1-5,.,CASSIEGRSREPQHF,TGTGCCAGTAGTATAGAGGGCAGGTCAAGAGAGCCCCAGCATTTT
TRBV10-1,.,TRBJ2-3,.,CASSEGSTDTQYF,TGCGCCAGCAGTGAAGGGAGCACAGATACGCAGTATTTT
TRBV2,.,TRBJ1-5,.,CASSEWGTDANQPQHF,TGTGCCAGCAGTGAATGGGGGACCGACGCCAATCAGCCCCAGCATTTT
TRBV2,.,TRBJ2-2,.,CASRRAAANTGELFF,TGTGCCAGCAGGAGGGCAGCCGCGAACACCGGGGAGCTGTTTTTT
TRBV21-1,.,TRBJ1-3,.,CASSNGSLSPHTIYF,TGTGCCAGCAGCAATGGTAGCCTCTCTCCCCACACCATATATTTT
TRBV28,.,TRBJ2-3,.,CASSNRTRVGTDTQYF,TGTGCCAGCAGCAATCGGACGAGGGTTGGTACAGATACGCAGTATTTT
TRBV7-2,.,TRBJ1-1,few,CASTTFRTEAFF,TGTGCCAGCACGACCTTTAGAACTGAAGCTTTCTTT
TRBV11-2,TRBD1,TRBJ2-1,.,CASSRGQGYNEQFF,TGTGCCAGCAGCCGGGGACAGGGGTACAATGAGCAGTTCTTC
TRBV5-1,.,TRBJ2-2,.,CASSLRTPGELFF,TGCGCCAGCAGCTTAAGGACCCCCGGGGAGCTGTTTTTT
TRBV5-1,.,TRBJ2-7,.,CASSLGAPGSYEQYF,TGCGCCAGCAGCTTAGGGGCCCCTGGCTCCTACGAGCAGTACTTC
TRBV19,TRBD2,TRBJ2-5,once,CASSIAWGGAQETQYF,TGTGCCAGTAGTATCGCCTGGGGGGGAGCCCAAGAGACCCAGTACTTC
TRBV10-3,.,TRBJ1-1,.,CAISESRVLNTEAFF,TGTGCCATCAGTGAGTCGAGGGTCCTGAACACTGAAGCTTTCTTT
TRBV6-6,TRBD1,TRBJ1-2,once,CASSYFRTGGYTF,TGTGCCAGCAGTTACTTCAGGACAGGCGGCTACACCTTC
TRBV6-5,.,TRBJ1-1,few,CASSQDRNTEAFF,TGTGCCAGCAGCCAAGACAGGAACACTGAAGCTTTCTTT
TRBV18,.,TRBJ2-7,.,CASSPGPDYEQYF,TGTGCCAGCTCGCCGGGACCTGACTACGAGCAGTACTTC
TRBV15,.,TRBJ2-6,.,CATSRGGSGANVLTF,TGTGCCACCAGCAGAGGGGGCTCTGGGGCCAACGTCCTGACTTTC
TRBV7-2,.,TRBJ1-1,.,CASSFGGWGTEAFF,TGTGCCAGCAGTTTTGGAGGGTGGGGGACTGAAGCTTTCTTT
TRBV5-1,.,TRBJ1-1,.,CASSLFGGDTEAFF,TGCGCCAGCAGCTTGTTCGGGGGAGACACTGAAGCTTTCTTT
TRBV18,.,TRBJ1-3,.,CATGASSGNTIYF,TGTGCCACCGGGGCCAGCTCTGGAAACACCATATATTTT
TRBV5-4,.,TRBJ1-6,.,CASSLGLSSYNSPLHF,TGTGCCAGCAGCTTGGGGCTTAGCTCCTATAATTCACCCCTCCACTTT
TRBV15,.,TRBJ2-1,.,CATSRDSGGDKYNEQFF,TGTGCCACCAGCAGAGATTCGGGGGGCGATAAATACAATGAGCAGTTCTTC
TRBV6-1,.,TRBJ1-6,.,CASTPLGSNNSPLHF,TGTGCCAGCACCCCGTTGGGGTCTAATAATTCACCCCTCCACTTT
TRBV5-4,.,TRBJ1-3,.,CASSRGSHSGNTIYF,TGTGCCAGCAGCAGGGGGTCCCACTCTGGAAACACCATATATTTT
TRBV4-2,.,TRBJ2-5,.,CASSQEGGRRETQYF,TGTGCCAGCAGCCAAGAAGGGGGGCGTAGAGAGACCCAGTACTTC
TRBV7-3,.,TRBJ2-6,.,CASSLAEAGANVLTF,TGTGCCAGCAGCTTAGCAGAAGCTGGGGCCAACGTCCTGACTTTC
TRBV7-9,.,TRBJ2-7,.,CASSFREVFDEQYF,TGTGCCAGCAGCTTCCGAGAAGTCTTCGACGAGCAGTACTTC
TRBV7-9,.,TRBJ2-1,.,CASSPDPGASSYNEQFF,TGTGCCAGCAGCCCCGATCCCGGGGCCAGCTCCTACAATGAGCAGTTCTTC
TRBV14,.,TRBJ2-6,once,CASSLRGGSSSGANVLTF,TGTGCCAGCAGCCTCCGCGGGGGCTCTAGCTCTGGGGCCAACGTCCTGACTTTC
TRBV11-2,.,TRBJ1-2,once,CASSARYRSTNYGYTF,TGTGCCAGCAGCGCCCGGTACAGAAGTACTAACTATGGCTACACCTTC
TRBV7-2,TRBD2,TRBJ2-3,.,CASSRRTSGVGADTQYF,TGTGCCAGCAGCCGAAGGACTAGCGGGGTTGGCGCAGATACGCAGTATTTT
TRBV2,.,TRBJ1-1,.,CASTRENTEAFF,TGTGCCAGCACCAGGGAAAATACTGAAGCTTTCTTT
TRBV9,TRBD1,TRBJ2-1,once,CASSVGQGSFLGEQFF,TGTGCCAGCAGCGTAGGACAGGGGAGTTTTTTGGGTGAGCAGTTCTTC
TRBV7-2,.,TRBJ1-5,.,CASSLGQGSGAQHF,TGTGCCAGCAGCTTAGGCCAGGGCTCAGGAGCCCAGCATTTT
TRBV7-8,TRBD2,TRBJ2-1,.,CASSFIFLAGELYNEQFF,TGTGCCAGCAGCTTCATCTTCCTAGCGGGGGAACTCTACAATGAGCAGTTCTTC
TRBV11-2,TRBD1,TRBJ2-7,.,CASSSARGGTGGFHEQYF,TGTGCCAGCAGCTCAGCCCGGGGCGGGACAGGGGGCTTTCACGAGCAGTACTTC
TRBV5-1,.,TRBJ1-1,few,CASSLYRPGTEAFF,TGCGCCAGCAGCTTGTACAGGCCAGGGACTGAAGCTTTCTTT
TRBV7-3,.,TRBJ2-3,.,CASSRDGLSTDTQYF,TGTGCCAGCAGCCGCGACGGACTAAGCACAGATACGCAGTATTTT
TRBV7-8,.,TRBJ2-1,.,CASSPREGQSSYNEQFF,TGTGCCAGCAGCCCCCGGGAGGGACAGAGCTCCTACAATGAGCAGTTCTTC
TRBV6-5,.,TRBJ2-3,once,CASTRGYGGGTQYF,TGTGCCAGCACCCGGGGCTATGGGGGTGGTACGCAGTATTTT
TRBV7-2,.,TRBJ2-1,.,CASSSSYYNEQFF,TGTGCCAGCAGCTCCTCGTACTACAATGAGCAGTTCTTC
TRBV27,.,TRBJ2-7,.,CASSPVRGSSYEQYF,TGTGCCAGCAGTCCTGTGAGGGGGAGCTCCTACGAGCAGTACTTC
TRBV6-5,TRBD1,TRBJ1-4,.,CASSFGTGGSEEKLFF,TGTGCCAGCAGTTTCGGGACAGGGGGTTCGGAAGAAAAACTGTTTTTT
TRBV18,.,TRBJ1-1,.,CASGTLGLENTEAFF,TGTGCCAGCGGCACGTTGGGCTTGGAGAACACTGAAGCTTTCTTT